This entry lists 14 T cell receptor beta chains sequenced from one sample in a study of spatial heterogeneity in lung cancer. Points from the study as a whole: One measure, the expanded intratumoral alpha and beta TCR count, tracked tumor mutation counts.

Via MiXCR, TCRdb re-called the 5' RACE reads, giving one row per CDR3 protein. Of approximately 4,600 distinct CDR3 sequences listed, about 5.9% are singletons. Time point noted: sample taken at primary tumor resection. The antigens these receptors bind are not known. The material was lung tumor tissue, obtained at surgery. These receptors all stem from a male donor with early-stage non-small cell lung cancer.

This clonotype is labeled as medium-sized (0.01 to 0.1%). The rearrangement joins TRBV28 to TRBJ2-7; maybe TRBD1 (6 bases). The germline CDR1 and CDR2 sequences are MDHEN and SYDVKM. Trimming removed 5 bases from V and 2 bases from J, with 10 bases in between. The length of the CDR3 is 13 residues. CDR3 loop: CASSRTAPYEQYF. The CDR3 DNA sequence: TGTGCCAGCAGTCGGACAGCACCCTACGAGCAGTACTTC.

This clonotype has ten or more counts. The rearrangement uses TRBV28 and TRBJ2-2; no firm D call. The germline V and J ends were trimmed by 2 bases and 0 bases, with 4 bases remaining between them. CDR1 and CDR2 (germline): MDHEN, SYDVKM. The CDR3 is 14 residues long. The CDR3 DNA reads TGTGCCAGCAGTTTAAACCCGAACACCGGGGAGCTGTTTTTT. Translated, it gives CASSLNPNTGELFF.

This clonotype showed up many times. The chain combines TRBV7-2 with TRBJ2-3; 12 bases are a match to TRBD2. Germline assignment: CDR1 SGHTA and CDR2 FQGNSA. Germline trimming cut 3 bases from V and 0 bases from J; bases unmatched to any gene: 4. There are 17 residues in the CDR3. DNA for the CDR3: TGTGCCAGCAGCTTGCGACTAGCGGGGGATAGCACAGATACGCAGTATTTT. This encodes CASSLRLAGDSTDTQYF.

This clonotype was counted at least ten times. V is TRBV5-6 and J is TRBJ2-7; D ambiguous. Trimming took 2 bases from V and 5 from J, leaving 8 bases between them. Germline lookup yields CDR1 SGHDT and CDR2 YYEEEE. CDR3 length: 12 amino acids. In DNA form, the CDR3 reads TGTGCCAGCAGCTTCGAATACCACGAGCAGTACTTC. Translated: CASSFEYHEQYF.

This clonotype was seen many times. This chain joins TRBV20-1 and TRBJ1-1; perhaps TRBD1 as D (5 bases). V lost 3 bases, J lost 0 bases, and 14 bases lay in between. The CDR3 loop spans 15 amino acids. Germline CDR1 and CDR2: DFQATT and SNEGSKA (reference sequence). CDR3 DNA: TGCAGTGCTAGGGAAGGGGCCGGGATGAACACTGAAGCTTTCTTT. Translated, it gives CSAREGAGMNTEAFF.

The table lists this clonotype with many counts. V and J are TRBV5-8 and TRBJ2-7; a possible D gene is TRBD1 (7 bases). Looked up from germline, CDR1 is SGHTS and CDR2 is YDEGEE. The CDR3 contains 13 residues. The germline V and J ends were trimmed by 6 bases and 6 bases, with 16 bases remaining between them. The CDR3 DNA is TGTGCCAGCACCCTCAGGGGGGAAGGCGAGCAGTACTTC. Its translation: CASTLRGEGEQYF.

By frequency in the sample, this clonotype is medium-sized. This sequence joins TRBV2 and TRBJ2-2; 7 bases are a match to TRBD2. CDR1 and CDR2 (germline): SNHLY, FYNNEI. The CDR3 length is 13 residues. J was trimmed by 6 bases and V by 8 bases; bases with no gene match: 6. CDR3 region: CASSGLPPGELFF. The CDR3 DNA is TGTGCCAGCTCGGGACTACCTCCCGGGGAGCTGTTTTTT.

This clonotype was seen at least ten times. The chain couples TRBV4-2 to TRBJ1-4; 9 bases agree with TRBD1. There are 15 residues in the CDR3. The ends lost 4 bases at V and 8 bases at J; junction bases unmatched: 8. Germline values: CDR1 LGHNA, CDR2 YNFKEQ. The chain's CDR3 is CASSPGTGPGEKLFF. The CDR3 DNA follows: TGTGCCAGCAGCCCCGGGACAGGGCCTGGGGAAAAACTGTTTTTT.

This clonotype is medium-sized. V gene TRBV28 combines with J gene TRBJ1-5, with D maybe TRBD1 (5 bases). There are 12 residues in the CDR3. CDR1 MDHEN and CDR2 SYDVKM come from the germline V gene. The V end was cut by 2 bases, the J end by 16 bases, with 15 bases between. CDR3 nucleotide sequence: TGTGCCAGCAGTTTAACAGGCTCGGTCCTCCATTTT. Translated, it gives CASSLTGSVLHF.

This clonotype was observed at least ten times. The chain carries TRBV28 and TRBJ1-1; D unresolved. This CDR3 has 12 amino acids. Trimming cost V 8 bases and J 1 base, with 8 bases left between them. Germline V CDR1 and CDR2: MDHEN, SYDVKM. The CDR3 sequence is CASRVPNTEAFF. CDR3 in DNA: TGTGCCAGCCGGGTTCCGAACACTGAAGCTTTCTTT.

The sample holds a few counts of this clonotype. The rearrangement joins TRBV10-3 to TRBJ2-3; no firm D call. The V end was cut by 7 bases, the J end by 0 bases, with 17 bases between. The CDR3 has 16 residues. Germline V gene data show CDR1 as ENHRY and CDR2 as SYGVKD. CDR3 bases: TGTGCCATCACCCCCCCCCAGTCGCGAAGCACAGATACGCAGTATTTT. It codes for CAITPPQSRSTDTQYF.

This clonotype is large in the sample. The genes are TRBV29-1 and TRBJ1-2; possibly TRBD1 for D (6 bases). Germline V gene data show CDR1 as SQVTM and CDR2 as ANQGSEA. This CDR3 region has 13 residues. The V end was cut by 2 bases, the J end by 11 bases, with 18 bases between. The CDR3 is CSVEKGDGGGYTF. The DNA of the CDR3 is TGCAGCGTTGAAAAGGGGGATGGAGGTGGTTACACCTTC. Full variable domain (missing parts from reference TRBV29-1 and TRBJ1-2): SAVISQKPSRDICQRGTSLTIQCQVDSQVTMMFWYRQQPGQSLTLIATANQGSEATYESGFVIDKFPISRPNLTFSTLTVSNMSPEDSSIYLCSVEKGDGGGYTFGSGTRLTVV.

This clonotype was detected ten times or more. The V gene is TRBV29-1, the J gene TRBJ2-7; 7 bases fit TRBD1. Germline V CDR1 and CDR2: SQVTM, ANQGSEA. This CDR3 is built from 11 residues. V lost 6 bases to trimming and J lost 4 bases; unmatched junction nucleotides: 3. CDR3 nucleotide sequence: TGCAGCGTAGGGGGCGCATACGAGCAGTACTTC. Its translation is CSVGGAYEQYF.

This clonotype is categorized as medium-sized. J is TRBJ2-3 and V is TRBV11-2; D remains unclear. Deletions cut 6 bases from V and 2 bases from J, with 6 bases between. Germline values: CDR1 SGHAT, CDR2 FQNNGV. CDR3 length: 12 residues. The CDR3, as DNA: TGTGCCAGCAGGTTGGTCACAGATACGCAGTATTTT. This gives the protein CASRLVTDTQYF. The full variable domain, rest sourced from reference TRBV11-2 and TRBJ2-3, is EAGVAQSPRYKIIEKRQSVAFWCNPISGHATLYWYQQILGQGPKLLIQFQNNGVVDDSQLPKDRFSAERLKGVDSTLKIQPAKLEDSAVYLCASRLVTDTQYFGPGTRLTVL.